Listed here is a single T cell receptor beta chain. What it recognizes is unknown. This sample is part of a study of somatic mutations in cytotoxic T cells in rheumatoid arthritis. Sequenced by immunoSEQ multiplex PCR; TCRdb stores in-frame clones only, minus some. This table holds around 15,000 clones, about four fifths found once. V lost 3 bases, J lost 7 bases, and 8 bases stayed unmatched. CDR1 is LNHDA, CDR2 SQIVND, per germline (reference sequence). This CDR3 has 15 amino acids. Findings of the study overall: Rising age went with increasing CD8+ clonality in rheumatoid arthritis patients; healthy controls showed no such increase. There was no significant difference in CD8+ T-cell clonality between rheumatoid arthritis patients and age-matched healthy controls.

The chain carries TRBV19 and TRBJ2-2; TRBD2 matches 7 bases. The sample consisted of CD8+ T cells sorted from blood. This TCR derives from an adult with rheumatoid arthritis. CDR3 in amino acids: CASSIPGGMGGELFF. The CDR3 DNA reads as TGTGCCAGTAGTATCCCGGGAGGAATGGGCGGGGAGCTGTTTTTT.